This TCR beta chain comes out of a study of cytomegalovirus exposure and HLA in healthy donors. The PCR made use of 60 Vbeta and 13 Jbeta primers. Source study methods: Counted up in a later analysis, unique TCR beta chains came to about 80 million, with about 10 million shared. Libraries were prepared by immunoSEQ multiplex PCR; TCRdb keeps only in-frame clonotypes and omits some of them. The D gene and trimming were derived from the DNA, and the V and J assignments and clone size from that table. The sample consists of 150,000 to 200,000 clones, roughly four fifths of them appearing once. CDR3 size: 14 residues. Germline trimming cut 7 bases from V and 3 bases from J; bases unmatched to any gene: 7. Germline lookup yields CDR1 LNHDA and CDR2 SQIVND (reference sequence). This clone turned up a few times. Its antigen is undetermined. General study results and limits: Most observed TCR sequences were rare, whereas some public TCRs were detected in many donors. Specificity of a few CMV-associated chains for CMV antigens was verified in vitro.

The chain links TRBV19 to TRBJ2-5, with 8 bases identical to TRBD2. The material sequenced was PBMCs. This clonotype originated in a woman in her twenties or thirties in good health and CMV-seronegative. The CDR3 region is CASKSAGGKETQYF. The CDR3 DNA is TGTGCCAGTAAGTCGGCGGGAGGTAAAGAGACCCAGTACTTC.